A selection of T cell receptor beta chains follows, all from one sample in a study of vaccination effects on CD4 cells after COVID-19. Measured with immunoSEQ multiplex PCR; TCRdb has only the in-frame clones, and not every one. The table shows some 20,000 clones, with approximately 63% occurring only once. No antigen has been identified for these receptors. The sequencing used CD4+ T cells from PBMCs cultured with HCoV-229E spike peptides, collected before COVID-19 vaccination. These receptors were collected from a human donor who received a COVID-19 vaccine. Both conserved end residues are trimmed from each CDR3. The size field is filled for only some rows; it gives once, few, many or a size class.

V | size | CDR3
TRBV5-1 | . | ASSPNRGGSYEQY
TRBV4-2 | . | ASSQGPQQTPLPNIQY
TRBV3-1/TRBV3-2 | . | ASSQDPRGTDTQY
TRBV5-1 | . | ASSLPSLAGLDEQF
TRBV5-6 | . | ASSRSGTSFPETQY
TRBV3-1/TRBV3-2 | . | ASSRQGSGNTIY
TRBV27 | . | ASSFGGLGAYTSGANVLT
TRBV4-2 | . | ASSQGSTRDYNEQF
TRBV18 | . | ASSFRTASPDSPLH
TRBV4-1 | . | ASSPPVTGELF
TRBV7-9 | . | ASSLARIGNQETQY
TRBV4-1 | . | ASSQVKGLNYGYT
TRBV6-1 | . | ASSEEAGGRGNTIY
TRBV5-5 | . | ASSSEGQEKLF
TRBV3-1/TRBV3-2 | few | ASTSTGLTTEAF
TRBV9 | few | ASSPRTLNTEAF
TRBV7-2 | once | ASSLGGPGTLGANVLT
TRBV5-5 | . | ASSWGNPGSGNTIY